The 4 T cell receptor beta chains presented below share a single source sample, sequenced in a study of cytomegalovirus exposure and HLA in healthy donors. It was with 60 Vbeta and 13 Jbeta primers that the PCR ran. Produced via immunoSEQ multiplex PCR; TCRdb's table is partial and in-frame only. The table records about 97,000 clones, 55% to 80% of them present only once. The sequenced sample was PBMCs. The receptors were sampled from a human donor in good health.

The CDR3 region is CASTEDRGPTNEQFF. The CDR3 DNA is TGTGCCAGTACCGAGGACAGGGGGCCCACCAATGAGCAGTTCTTC. V is TRBV19 and J is TRBJ2-1, with 11 nucleotides matching TRBD1. V was pared by 7 bases and J by 6 bases, with 8 bases of the junction left unmatched. The CDR3 spans 15 residues. CDR1 LNHDA and CDR2 SQIVND come from the germline V gene (reference sequence).

About this clone itself: The germline gene is not matched at one end of the junction; a read error may be the cause. The same CDR3 also results from other DNA sequences found in this sample. The chain carries TRBV6-1 and TRBJ2-7; a possible D gene is TRBD2 (6 bases). Per germline, CDR1 MNHNS and CDR2 SASEGT. The CDR3 loop spans 13 amino acids. The CDR3 DNA follows: TGTGCCAGCAGTACCGGGAGCTCCTACGAGCAGTACTTT. Amino acid sequence: CASSTGSSYEQYF.

V is TRBV6-1 and J is TRBJ1-5, with 9 bases identical to TRBD1. The junction had 4 bases not matched to a gene; V was cut back by 1 base and J by 3 bases. This CDR3 has 16 residues. Germline V gene data show CDR1 as MNHNS and CDR2 as SASEGT. This chain's CDR3 is CASSEEWDRVNQPQHF. The CDR3 region has the DNA TGTGCCAGCAGTGAAGAATGGGACAGGGTCAATCAGCCCCAGCATTTT.

This chain uses TRBV28 with TRBJ1-2, with 8 bases identical to TRBD1. Losses at the gene ends were 5 bases for V and 12 bases for J; bases not matched to a gene: 11. The CDR3 sequence is 13 residues long. Germline V gene data show CDR1 as MDHEN and CDR2 as SYDVKM. CDR3 amino acids: CASSRPGTGRNTF. CDR3 DNA sequence: TGTGCCAGCAGTCGTCCCGGGACAGGTCGGAACACCTTC.